This TCR beta chain was obtained from a study of somatic mutations in cytotoxic T cells in rheumatoid arthritis. The method was immunoSEQ multiplex PCR; TCRdb's version includes in-frame clones alone and lacks a portion of them. The table includes tens of thousands of clones, roughly four fifths detected once. In its sample, this clone was seen a few times. Input material: CD8+ T cells sorted from blood. The receptor was isolated from a man between 35 and 55 years old in good health.

The CDR3 loop is CASSPPENTEAFF. CDR3 bases: TGTGCCAGCAGCCCCCCCGAGAACACTGAAGCTTTCTTT. The chain recombines TRBV5-4 with TRBJ1-1; D is uncertain. CDR1 and CDR2 from the germline V gene are SGHNT and YYREEE (reference sequence). This CDR3 is 13 amino acids long. Trimming removed 4 bases from V and 1 base from J, with 8 bases in between. Complete variable domain (other parts from reference TRBV5-4 and TRBJ1-1): ETGVTQSPTHLIKTRGQQVTLRCSSQSGHNTVSWYQQALGQGPQFIFQYYREEENGRGNFPPRFSGLQFPNYSSELNVNALELDDSALYLCASSPPENTEAFFGQGTRLTVV.